The rows below give T cell receptor beta chains drawn from one sample of a study of blood T cell repertoires in COVID-19. Here immunoSEQ multiplex PCR was the method, and the copy in TCRdb shows in-frame clones only, minus some. Of some 160,000 clones listed, 84% were seen once; the top ten hold around 2.7%. Input material: peripheral blood. These receptors originate from an elderly woman with COVID-19, enrolled during active disease. Both conserved end residues are part of each CDR3. D genes are given only for firm matches. The size field is filled for only some rows; it gives once, few, many or a size class.

. | TRBJ2-1 | TRBV7-3 | . | CASSLMGSSEQFF | TGTGCCAGCAGCTTAATGGGGAGTTCTGAGCAGTTCTTC
TRBD2 | TRBJ2-5 | TRBV18 | . | CASSPPSGEETQYF | TGTGCCAGCTCACCACCTAGCGGGGAAGAGACCCAGTACTTC
. | TRBJ2-4 | TRBV6-1 | once | CASSRQDLAKNIQYF | TGTGCCAGCAGTAGACAGGATCTAGCCAAAAACATTCAGTACTTC
TRBD2 | TRBJ2-3 | TRBV7-3 | . | CASSLGLPGGGTDTQYF | TGTGCCAGCAGCTTAGGTCTCCCCGGGGGAGGGACAGATACGCAGTATTTT
. | TRBJ2-7 | TRBV9 | . | CASSPRYQTYEQYF | TGTGCCAGCAGCCCCAGATACCAAACCTACGAGCAGTACTTC
. | TRBJ2-7 | TRBV28 | . | CVSEQGYEQYF | TGTGTCAGCGAACAGGGCTACGAGCAGTACTTC
. | TRBJ2-1 | TRBV5-1 | . | CASSLDGTLFF | TGCGCCAGCAGCTTGGACGGGACTCTTTTCTTC
. | TRBJ2-7 | TRBV5-1 | . | CASSFPGNEQYF | TGCGCCAGCAGCTTCCCGGGTAACGAGCAGTACTTC
. | TRBJ2-7 | TRBV28 | . | CASSSGFSYEQYF | TGTGCCAGCAGCTCAGGGTTCTCCTACGAGCAGTACTTC
. | TRBJ2-7 | TRBV6-6 | . | CASRPDPQAYEQYF | TGTGCCAGCAGACCTGACCCTCAGGCCTACGAGCAGTACTTC
TRBD2 | TRBJ2-1 | TRBV11-2 | . | CASRPSGGYNEQFF | TGTGCCAGCAGACCTAGCGGGGGCTACAATGAGCAGTTCTTC
. | TRBJ2-7 | TRBV18 | . | CASSPLGGLSTYEQYF | TGTGCCAGCTCACCACTGGGCGGGCTGTCCACCTACGAGCAGTACTTC
. | TRBJ1-2 | TRBV12-3/TRBV12-4 | . | CASSPQGQYGYTF | TGTGCCAGCAGTCCTCAGGGCCAATATGGCTACACCTTC
TRBD1 | TRBJ2-6 | TRBV6-1 | . | CASSARAGQGRIGANVLTF | TGTGCCAGCAGTGCCCGAGCGGGACAGGGACGTATTGGGGCCAACGTCCTGACTTTC
TRBD1 | TRBJ1-2 | TRBV2 | . | CASSGRTGDGYTF | TGTGCCAGCAGCGGTCGGACAGGGGATGGCTACACCTTC
TRBD2 | TRBJ2-7 | TRBV5-8 | few | CASSFAGGGQYF | TGTGCCAGCAGCTTCGCAGGCGGGGGGCAGTACTTC
. | TRBJ2-2 | TRBV27 | . | CASKILRGGELFF | TGTGCCAGCAAGATCCTCCGGGGCGGGGAGCTGTTTTTT
TRBD1 | TRBJ1-2 | TRBV9 | . | CASSVDPPQGAYGYTF | TGTGCCAGCAGCGTAGACCCTCCCCAGGGGGCCTATGGCTACACCTTC
. | TRBJ1-2 | TRBV6-5 | . | CASSYGQGRYGYTF | TGTGCCAGCAGTTATGGGCAGGGAAGATATGGCTACACCTTC
TRBD2 | TRBJ2-5 | TRBV7-2 | . | CASSFGLAEQETQYF | TGTGCCAGCAGCTTCGGACTAGCGGAGCAAGAGACCCAGTACTTC
TRBD2 | TRBJ2-5 | TRBV10-3 | . | CAISVAGNQETQYF | TGTGCCATCAGTGTAGCGGGAAATCAAGAGACCCAGTACTTC